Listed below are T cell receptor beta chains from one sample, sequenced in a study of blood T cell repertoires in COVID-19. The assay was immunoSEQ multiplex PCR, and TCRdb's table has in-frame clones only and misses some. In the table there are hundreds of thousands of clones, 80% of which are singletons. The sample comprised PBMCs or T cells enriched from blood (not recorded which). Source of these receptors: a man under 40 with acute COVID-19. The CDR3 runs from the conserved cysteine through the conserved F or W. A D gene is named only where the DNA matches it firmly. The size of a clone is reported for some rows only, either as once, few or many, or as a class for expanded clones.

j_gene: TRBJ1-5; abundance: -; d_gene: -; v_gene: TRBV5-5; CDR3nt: TGTGCCAGCAGCCCGGGGGGGACATTTGCTCAGCCCCAGCATTTT; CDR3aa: CASSPGGTFAQPQHF
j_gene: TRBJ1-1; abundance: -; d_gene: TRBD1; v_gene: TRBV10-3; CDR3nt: TGTGCCATCAGTGCCGGGGACAGGGGGCTCACTGAAGCTTTCTTT; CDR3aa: CAISAGDRGLTEAFF
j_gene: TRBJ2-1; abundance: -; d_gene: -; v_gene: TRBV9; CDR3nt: TGTGCCAGCAGCGTAGACCACAGGGGGGGCGCGCAGTTCTTC; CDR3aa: CASSVDHRGGAQFF
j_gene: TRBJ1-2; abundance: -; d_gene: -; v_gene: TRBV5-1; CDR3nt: TGCGCCAGCAGTAATGGACTAAGCAGGCCTTATGGCTACACCTTC; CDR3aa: CASSNGLSRPYGYTF
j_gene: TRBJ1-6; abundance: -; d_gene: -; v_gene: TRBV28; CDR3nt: TGTGCCAGCAGGGGCGCGGGGGCGAATTCACCCCTCCACTTT; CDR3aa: CASRGAGANSPLHF
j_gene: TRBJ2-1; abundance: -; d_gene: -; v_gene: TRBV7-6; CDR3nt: TGTGCCAGCAGCTTAGGGCCCCTACAGGGTACCGCGCAGTTCTTC; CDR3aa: CASSLGPLQGTAQFF
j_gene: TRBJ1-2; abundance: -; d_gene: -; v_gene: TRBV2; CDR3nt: TGTGCCAGCATGGTGGCTGGCTACACCTTC; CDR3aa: CASMVAGYTF
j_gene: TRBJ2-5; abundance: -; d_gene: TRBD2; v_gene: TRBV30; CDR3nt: TGTGCCTGGAGCCAGGGACTAGCGCCACAAGAGACCCAGTACTTC; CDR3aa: CAWSQGLAPQETQYF
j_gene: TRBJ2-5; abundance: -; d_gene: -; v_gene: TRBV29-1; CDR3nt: TGCAGCGTTGATCTATACGAAGGAGGGACCCAGTACTTC; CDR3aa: CSVDLYEGGTQYF
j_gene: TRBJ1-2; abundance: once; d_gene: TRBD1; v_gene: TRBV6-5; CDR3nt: TGTGCCAGCAGTCGGACAGGGTCCTATGGCTACACCTTC; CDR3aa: CASSRTGSYGYTF
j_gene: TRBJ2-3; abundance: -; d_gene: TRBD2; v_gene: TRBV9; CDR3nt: TGTGCCAGCAGCATTAGCGGGGGCCGCACAGATACGCAGTATTTT; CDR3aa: CASSISGGRTDTQYF
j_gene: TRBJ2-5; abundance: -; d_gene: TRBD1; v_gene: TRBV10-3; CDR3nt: TGTGCCACCCGAGAGGGGGCGAGGGAGACCCAGTACTTC; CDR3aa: CATREGARETQYF
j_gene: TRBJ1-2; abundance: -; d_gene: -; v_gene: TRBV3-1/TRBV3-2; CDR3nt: TGTGCCAGCAGCCAAGAGACAGTCTATGGCTACACCTTC; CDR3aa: CASSQETVYGYTF
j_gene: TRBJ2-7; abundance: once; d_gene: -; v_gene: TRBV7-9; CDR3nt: TGTGCCAGCACCACCACTACTAGCGAGCAGTACTTC; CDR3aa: CASTTTTSEQYF
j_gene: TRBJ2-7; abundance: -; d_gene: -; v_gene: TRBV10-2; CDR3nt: TGCGCCAGCTACGCGACGGTGGAGGGAAGCGAGCAGTACTTC; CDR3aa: CASYATVEGSEQYF
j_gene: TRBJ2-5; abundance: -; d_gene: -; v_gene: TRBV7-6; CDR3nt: TGTGCCAGCAGCTTAGCGGGCGGGGCAGCTGAGACCCAGTACTTC; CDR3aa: CASSLAGGAAETQYF
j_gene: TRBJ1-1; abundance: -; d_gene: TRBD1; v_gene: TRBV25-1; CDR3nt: TGTGCCAGCAGTGAGACGACAGGGGTGACTGAAGCTTTCTTT; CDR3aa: CASSETTGVTEAFF
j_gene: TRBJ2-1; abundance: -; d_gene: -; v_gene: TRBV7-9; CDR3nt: TGTGCCAGCAGCTCAATCCATCCTGAGCAGTTCTTC; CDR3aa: CASSSIHPEQFF
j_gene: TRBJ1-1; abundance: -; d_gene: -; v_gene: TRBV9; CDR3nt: TGTGCCAGCAGCGTAGGAACAGGGTCGAACACTGAAGCTTTCTTT; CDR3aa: CASSVGTGSNTEAFF
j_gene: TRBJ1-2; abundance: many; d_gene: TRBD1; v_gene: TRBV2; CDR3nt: TGTGCCAGCCGTGAGACAGGGGGAATCCGGGGCTACACCTTC; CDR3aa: CASRETGGIRGYTF
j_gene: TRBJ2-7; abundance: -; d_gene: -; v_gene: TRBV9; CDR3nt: TGTGCCAGCAGCCCGACAGGCCCTTCAGGGTGGGAGCAGTACTTC; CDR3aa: CASSPTGPSGWEQYF
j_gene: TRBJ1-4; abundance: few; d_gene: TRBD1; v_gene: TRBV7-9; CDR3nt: TGTGCCGCGGCCCAGGGGGCGGAAGATGAAAAACTGTTTTTT; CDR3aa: CAAAQGAEDEKLFF
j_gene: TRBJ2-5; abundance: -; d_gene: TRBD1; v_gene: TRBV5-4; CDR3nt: TGTGCCAGCAGGATGGCCGGGGGTTTAGTAAGGGACAGGCAAGAGACCCAGTACTTC; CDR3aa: CASRMAGGLVRDRQETQYF
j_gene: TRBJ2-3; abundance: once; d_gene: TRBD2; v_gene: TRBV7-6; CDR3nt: TGTGCCAGCAGCCCAGGGGTAGCGGGGGGCCGTGCAGATACGCAGTATTTT; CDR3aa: CASSPGVAGGRADTQYF
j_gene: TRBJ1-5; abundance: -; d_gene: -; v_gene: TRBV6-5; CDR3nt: TGTGCCAGCAGTTCTGAACTAGACAATCAGCCCCAGCATTTT; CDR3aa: CASSSELDNQPQHF
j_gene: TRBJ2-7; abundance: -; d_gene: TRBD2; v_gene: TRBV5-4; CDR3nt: TGTGCCAGCAGTCTAGCGGGGGGGCCTGCGTTCGAGCAGTACTTC; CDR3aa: CASSLAGGPAFEQYF
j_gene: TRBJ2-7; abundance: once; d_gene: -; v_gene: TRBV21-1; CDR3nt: TGTGCCAGCAGCAAAGGCACAGGATTGACCTACGAGCAGTACTTC; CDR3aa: CASSKGTGLTYEQYF
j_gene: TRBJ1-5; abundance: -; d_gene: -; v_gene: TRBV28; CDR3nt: TGTGCCAGCGGTATACGCGGGAATAGCAATCAGCCCCAGCATTTT; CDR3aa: CASGIRGNSNQPQHF
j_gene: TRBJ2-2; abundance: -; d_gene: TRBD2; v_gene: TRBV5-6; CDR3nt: TGTGCCAGCAGCTCCTACCGACTAGCGGGGAACACCGGGGAGCTGTTTTTT; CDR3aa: CASSSYRLAGNTGELFF
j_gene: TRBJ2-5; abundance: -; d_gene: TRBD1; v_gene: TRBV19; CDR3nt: TGTGCCAGTAGTATGACAGGGGTTGGGGAGACCCAGTACTTC; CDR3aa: CASSMTGVGETQYF
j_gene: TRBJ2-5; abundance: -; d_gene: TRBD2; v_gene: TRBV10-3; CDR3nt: TGTGCCATCAGTCCTAGACTAGCGGATTTCCAAGAGACCCAGTACTTC; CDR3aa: CAISPRLADFQETQYF
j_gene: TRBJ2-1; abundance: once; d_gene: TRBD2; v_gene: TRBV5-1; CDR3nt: TGCGCCAGCAGCTTGGATCTAGCGGGGGGGTCAAATGAGCAGTTCTTC; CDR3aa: CASSLDLAGGSNEQFF
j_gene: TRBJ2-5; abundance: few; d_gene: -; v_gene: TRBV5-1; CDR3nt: TGCGCCAGCAGGAAGATACTCCAAGAGACCCAGTACTTC; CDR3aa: CASRKILQETQYF
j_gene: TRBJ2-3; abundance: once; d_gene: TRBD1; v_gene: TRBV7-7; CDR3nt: TGTGCCAGCAGCTCGTTACAGGGGGATACGCAGTATTTT; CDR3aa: CASSSLQGDTQYF
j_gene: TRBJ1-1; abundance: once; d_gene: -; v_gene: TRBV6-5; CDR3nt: TGTGCCTCCCTAAGCCCGTCGAACACTGAAGCTTTCTTT; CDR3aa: CASLSPSNTEAFF
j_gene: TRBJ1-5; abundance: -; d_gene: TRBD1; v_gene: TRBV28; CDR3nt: TGTGCCAGTAAGCGGCACGGAACAGGGGCGAATAGCAATCAGCCCCAGCATTTT; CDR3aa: CASKRHGTGANSNQPQHF
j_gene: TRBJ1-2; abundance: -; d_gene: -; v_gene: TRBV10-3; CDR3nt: TGTGCCATCGGAGGCGGGGGCGCCTATGGCTACACCTTC; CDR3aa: CAIGGGGAYGYTF
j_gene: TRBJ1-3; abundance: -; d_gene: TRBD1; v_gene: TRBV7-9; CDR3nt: TGTGCCAGCAGCTACCGACAGGGGATCTCTAACACCATATATTTT; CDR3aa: CASSYRQGISNTIYF
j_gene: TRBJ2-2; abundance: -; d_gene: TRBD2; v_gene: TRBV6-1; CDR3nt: TGTGCCAGCAGTGAATTGGGAGCTACCGGCGGGGGGAACACCGGGGAGCTGTTTTTT; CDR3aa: CASSELGATGGGNTGELFF
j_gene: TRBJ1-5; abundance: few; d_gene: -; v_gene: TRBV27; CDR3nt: TGTGCCAGCAGTGTAACAGGGACGGCTCAGCCCCAGCATTTT; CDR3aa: CASSVTGTAQPQHF
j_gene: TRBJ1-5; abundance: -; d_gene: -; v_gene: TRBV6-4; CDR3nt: TGTGCCAGCAGTTTCGGAGAGATTAGGCAGCCCCAGCATTTT; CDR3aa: CASSFGEIRQPQHF
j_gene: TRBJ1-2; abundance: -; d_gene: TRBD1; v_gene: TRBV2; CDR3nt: TGTGCCAGCCTAAGAACGACAGGGATGGGTGGCTACACCTTC; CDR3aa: CASLRTTGMGGYTF
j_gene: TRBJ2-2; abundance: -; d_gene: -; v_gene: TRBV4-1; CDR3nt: TGCGCCAGCAGCACTGGAATCCCGCTTCCGGGGGACACCGGGGAGCTGTTTTTT; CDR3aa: CASSTGIPLPGDTGELFF
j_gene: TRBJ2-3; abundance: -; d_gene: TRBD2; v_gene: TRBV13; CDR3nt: TGTGCCAGCAGCTTACGGCGGGGGATGACAGATACGCAGTATTTT; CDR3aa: CASSLRRGMTDTQYF
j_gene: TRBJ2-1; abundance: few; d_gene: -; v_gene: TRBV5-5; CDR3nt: TGTGCCAGCAGCCCCAGGCAAGGTGGCAATGAGCAGTTCTTC; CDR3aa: CASSPRQGGNEQFF
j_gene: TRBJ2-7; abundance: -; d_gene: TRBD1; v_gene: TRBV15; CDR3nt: TGTGCCACCGGGACAGGCCCCGTCATCGAGCAGTACTTC; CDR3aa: CATGTGPVIEQYF
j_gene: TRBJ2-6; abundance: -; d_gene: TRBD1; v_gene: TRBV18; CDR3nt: TGTGCCAGCTCACCACCTACAGGGGGAATTTCTGGGGCCAACGTCCTGACTTTC; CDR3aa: CASSPPTGGISGANVLTF
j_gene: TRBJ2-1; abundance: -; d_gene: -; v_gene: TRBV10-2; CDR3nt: TGCGCCAGCAGTGGTAGTAGCGCAAATGAGCAGTTCTTC; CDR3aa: CASSGSSANEQFF
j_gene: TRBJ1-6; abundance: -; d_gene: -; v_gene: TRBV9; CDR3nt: TGTGCCAGCAGCGTTTTTCAACAGAGCTCCTATAATTCACCCCTCCACTTT; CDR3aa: CASSVFQQSSYNSPLHF
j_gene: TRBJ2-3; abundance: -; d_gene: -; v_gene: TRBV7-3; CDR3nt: TGTGCCAGCAGCTTAAGAAGTCAGATAGATACGCAGTATTTT; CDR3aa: CASSLRSQIDTQYF
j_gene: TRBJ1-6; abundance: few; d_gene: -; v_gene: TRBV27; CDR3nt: TGTGCCAGCGGCCGGGGGAGCTCCTATAATTCACCCCTCCACTTT; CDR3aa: CASGRGSSYNSPLHF
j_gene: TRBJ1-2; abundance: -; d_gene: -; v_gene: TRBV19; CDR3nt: TGTGCCAGTAATCGGGGGGTTAACTATGGCTACACCTTC; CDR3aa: CASNRGVNYGYTF
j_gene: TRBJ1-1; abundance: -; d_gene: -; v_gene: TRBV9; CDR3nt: TGTGCCAGCAGCGTAGGGAAGGGGCCTTGGGAAGCTTTCTTT; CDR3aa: CASSVGKGPWEAFF